This T cell receptor beta chain was recorded in a study of graft-versus-host responses after intestinal transplantation. Background on the study: Recipients got multivisceral, liver-intestinal, or isolated intestinal transplants. Every recipient had anti-thymocyte globulin induction and around three years of tacrolimus plus steroids.

General study findings and limits: GvH clones were found in recipient marrow; some appeared first in ileum or blood. Within allografts, high graft-versus-host to host-versus-graft clonal ratios were seen among patients with graft-donor T cell macrochimerism.

Regarding this clone: Its antigen is still unknown.

TCRdb keeps only in-frame clones here, not all; method: immunoSEQ multiplex PCR. The sample contains more than 85,000 clones, around 93% of which appear only once. The specimen was unstimulated CD8+ T cells sorted from spleen or lymph node cells, collected before transplant. This TCR derives from a human donor who was the organ donor for an intestinal transplant.

As DNA, the CDR3 is TGTGCCAGCAGTTTATACACAGGGTCCTACGAGCAGTACTTC. It is translated as CASSLYTGSYEQYF. The V and J genes are TRBV28 and TRBJ2-5; TRBD1 might be the D (6 bases). The J call is doubtful: the DNA matches TRBJ2-7 better. The CDR3 length is 14 residues. Germline values: CDR1 MDHEN, CDR2 SYDVKM.